The text below deals with one T cell receptor (beta chain). Its specificity is not known. These data are taken from a study of T cells after posttransplantation cyclophosphamide. A marrow graft followed busulfan-fludarabine conditioning, with cyclophosphamide on days +3 and +4. Germline trimming cut 4 bases from V and 7 bases from J; bases unmatched to any gene: 15. In germline, CDR1 is MNHEY, CDR2 SMNVEV (reference sequence). CDR3 length: 19 residues. Profiling relied on immunoSEQ multiplex PCR, and the TCRdb table lists in-frame clones only, not all of them. The data show a few thousand clones, with none appearing a single time. Study-level findings and limits: Recipient CMV seropositivity and CMV reactivation strongly tracked TRB clonality. Donor-recipient repertoire similarity was low at 1-2 months, rising over year one. TRB overlap between skin or GI tissue T cells and blood was limited.

The chain couples TRBV27 to TRBJ2-1, with 14 bases that match TRBD2. The receptor was derived from a female patient between 30 and 39 years old who received an allogeneic stem cell transplant from an unrelated donor, was CMV-positive, and had acute and chronic GVHD. The graft donor may have contributed some T cells. The sample here was PBMCs, taken after allogeneic stem cell transplant with posttransplant cyclophosphamide. Here the CDR3 reads CASSWRGLAGAGWRNEQFF. The CDR3 DNA is TGTGCCAGCAGTTGGCGGGGACTAGCGGGAGCGGGGTGGAGGAATGAGCAGTTCTTC.